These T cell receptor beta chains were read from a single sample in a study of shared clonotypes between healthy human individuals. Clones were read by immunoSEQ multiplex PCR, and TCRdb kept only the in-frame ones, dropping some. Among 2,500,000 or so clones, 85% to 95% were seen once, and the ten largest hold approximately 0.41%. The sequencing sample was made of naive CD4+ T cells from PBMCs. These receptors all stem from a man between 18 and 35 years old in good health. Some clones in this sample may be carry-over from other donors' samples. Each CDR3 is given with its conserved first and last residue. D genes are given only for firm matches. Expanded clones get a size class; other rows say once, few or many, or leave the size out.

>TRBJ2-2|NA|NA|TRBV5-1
TGCGCCAGCAGCTTGTTCCCGAACACCGGGGAGCTGTTTTTT
CASSLFPNTGELFF
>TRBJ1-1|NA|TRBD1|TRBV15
TGTGCCACCAGCAGAACTCTAACAGGGGACACTGAAGCTTTCTTT
CATSRTLTGDTEAFF
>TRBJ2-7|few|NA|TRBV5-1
TGCGCCAGCAGCTTGGGGGCAGCCTACGAGCAGTACTTC
CASSLGAAYEQYF
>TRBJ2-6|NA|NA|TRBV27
TGTGCCAGCAGAGAGGGCTTTCACTCTGGGGCCAACGTCCTGACTTTC
CASREGFHSGANVLTF
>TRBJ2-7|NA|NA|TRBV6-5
TGTGCCAGCAGTTACTCAACGGGCTACGAGCAGTACTTC
CASSYSTGYEQYF
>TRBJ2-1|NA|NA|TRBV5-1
TGCGCCAGCAGCTTGTCTCAAGGGGGGCACAATGAGCAGTTCTTC
CASSLSQGGHNEQFF
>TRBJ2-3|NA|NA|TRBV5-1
TGCGCCAGCAGCTCTCGGGACATCAGCACAGATACGCAGTATTTT
CASSSRDISTDTQYF
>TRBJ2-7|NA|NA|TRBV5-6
TGTGCCAGCAGCTTGGAGCAGGGCCACGAGCAGTACTTC
CASSLEQGHEQYF
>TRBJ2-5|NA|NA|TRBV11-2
TGTGCCAGCAGCTTGGACGCCTTCGTCGAGACCCAGTACTTC
CASSLDAFVETQYF
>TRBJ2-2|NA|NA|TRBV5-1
TGCGCCAGCAGCTTGGTCCGGACTCCCACCGGGGAGCTGTTTTTT
CASSLVRTPTGELFF
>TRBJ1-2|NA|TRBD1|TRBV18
TGTGCCAGCTCAGCCGGGACAGTCAACAATGGCTACACCTTC
CASSAGTVNNGYTF
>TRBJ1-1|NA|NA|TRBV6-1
TGTGCCAGCAGTGTAGAGACTGAAGCTTTCTTT
CASSVETEAFF
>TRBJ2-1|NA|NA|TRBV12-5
TGTGCTAGTGCGGGGGCCGCCTACAATGAGCAGTTCTTC
CASAGAAYNEQFF
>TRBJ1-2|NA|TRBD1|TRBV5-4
TGTGCCAGCAGCTTGGTAGGGGGCCTGAATGGCTACACCTTC
CASSLVGGLNGYTF
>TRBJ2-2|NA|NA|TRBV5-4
TGTGCCAGCAGCTTGGACAGAGTGGACACCGGGGAGCTGTTTTTT
CASSLDRVDTGELFF
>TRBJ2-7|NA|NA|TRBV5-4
TGTGCCAGCAGCTCCCGCCAGGGCCAGGGCTGGTTGTACGAGCAGTACTTC
CASSSRQGQGWLYEQYF
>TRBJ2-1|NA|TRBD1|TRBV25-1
TGTGCCAGCAGTGAATCAGGGGGCACCTACAATGAGCAGTTCTTC
CASSESGGTYNEQFF
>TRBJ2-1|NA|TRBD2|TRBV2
TGTGCCAGCAGAGGACTAGCGGGAGACAATGAGCAGTTCTTC
CASRGLAGDNEQFF
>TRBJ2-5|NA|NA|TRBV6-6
TGTGCCAGCAGTGCCCTCGGAGGGGTGGCGACCCAGTACTTC
CASSALGGVATQYF
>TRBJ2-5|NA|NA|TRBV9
TGTGCCAGCAGCGTGGCAAAAGGAAAGGGGGAGACCCAGTACTTC
CASSVAKGKGETQYF
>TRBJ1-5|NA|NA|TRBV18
TGTGCCAGCTCACCGAAGCAGGGGATGCAGCCCCAGCATTTT
CASSPKQGMQPQHF
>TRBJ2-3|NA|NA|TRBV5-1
TGCGCCAGCAGCTTAATGTCCTCAGATACGCAGTATTTT
CASSLMSSDTQYF
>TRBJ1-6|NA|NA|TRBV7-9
TGTGCCAGCAGCTTACGCCAGGGGAATTCACCCCTCCACTTT
CASSLRQGNSPLHF
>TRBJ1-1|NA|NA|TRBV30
TGTGCCTGGAGTGTAGCGGTCACTGAAGCTTTCTTT
CAWSVAVTEAFF
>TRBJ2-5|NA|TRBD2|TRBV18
TGTGCCAGCTCACCTAGCGGGAGGATGGAGACCCAGTACTTC
CASSPSGRMETQYF
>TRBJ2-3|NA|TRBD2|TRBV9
TGTGCCAGCAGCCCTCAAAGCGGGAGGGTGACAGATACGCAGTATTTT
CASSPQSGRVTDTQYF
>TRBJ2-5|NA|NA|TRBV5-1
TGCGCCAGCAGCTTGCTCCCCGACCAAGAGACCCAGTACTTC
CASSLLPDQETQYF
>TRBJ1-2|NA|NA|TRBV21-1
TGTGCCAGCAGCGCCTTCCGGACGAAGGGCTACACCTTC
CASSAFRTKGYTF